This is a list of T cell receptor beta chains from one sample in a study of spatial heterogeneity in lung cancer. TCRdb ran MiXCR on the 5' RACE reads and lists one entry per CDR3 protein. This sample has under 850 distinct CDR3 sequences; 6% to 8% occur once, and the top ten carry roughly 29%. The sequencing here drew on lung tumor tissue, taken at surgery. The receptors shown here come from a female donor with early-stage non-small cell lung cancer. CDR3s include the opening cysteine and the closing phenylalanine or tryptophan. The D gene is left open where the match is weak. Clone size is shown for a subset of rows, as once, few, many or a class of expanded clone.

v_call,d_call,j_call,clone_size,cdr3_nt,cdr3_aa
TRBV5-1,NA,TRBJ2-3,medium-sized,TGCGCCAGCAGCTTACCGGGGACAGATACGCAGTATTTT,CASSLPGTDTQYF
TRBV7-6,NA,TRBJ2-3,medium-sized,TGTGCCAGCAGCTCGGGGCGGGGCGACTACTCAGGGACAGATACGCAGTATTTT,CASSSGRGDYSGTDTQYF
TRBV29-1,NA,TRBJ2-5,medium-sized,TGCAGCGTTGAGAGGAGGCAAGAGACCCAGTACTTC,CSVERRQETQYF
TRBV20-1,NA,TRBJ1-2,medium-sized,TGCAGAAGCGGAAACGGCTACACCTTC,CRSGNGYTF
TRBV29-1,TRBD1,TRBJ2-5,medium-sized,TGCAGCGTGGCGGGACAGGGAAAAGAGACCCAGTACTTC,CSVAGQGKETQYF
TRBV6-2/TRBV6-3,NA,TRBJ2-2,medium-sized,TGTGCCAGCAGTTACTCCGGGACAACGAACACCGGGGAGCTGTTTTTT,CASSYSGTTNTGELFF
TRBV2,TRBD1,TRBJ2-7,NA,TGTGCCAGCAGGGCCGGACAGGGAACCTACGAGCAGTACTTC,CASRAGQGTYEQYF
TRBV7-2,NA,TRBJ1-1,few,TGTGCCAGCAGCGAGGACAGCTACACTGAAGCTTTCTTT,CASSEDSYTEAFF
TRBV15,TRBD1,TRBJ1-2,medium-sized,TGTGCCACCAGCAGAACCGGGACAGGGTTCTATGGCTACACCTTC,CATSRTGTGFYGYTF
TRBV28,NA,TRBJ2-6,many,TGTGCCAGCACCAATCAGGGGGGGTCCAACGTCCTGACTTTC,CASTNQGGSNVLTF
TRBV10-3,TRBD1,TRBJ1-1,few,TGTGCCATCAGTCGACAGGGGATTAACGCCATGAACACTGAAGCTTTCTTT,CAISRQGINAMNTEAFF
TRBV6-5,NA,TRBJ1-6,NA,TGTGCCAGCAGTTACGGGACCCTTGATGGTAATTCACCCCTCCACTTT,CASSYGTLDGNSPLHF
TRBV7-9,NA,TRBJ2-1,large,TGTGCCAGCAGCTTCATGGGACTCCCACTCGATGAGCAGTTCTTC,CASSFMGLPLDEQFF
TRBV20-1,NA,TRBJ2-6,large,TGCAGTGCTGAACGGGGTTCTGGGGCCAACGTCCTGACTTTC,CSAERGSGANVLTF
TRBV28,TRBD1,TRBJ2-7,large,TGTGCCAGCAGTTTACAGGGGGCCGACGTGAATCCCTACGAGCAGTACTTC,CASSLQGADVNPYEQYF
TRBV12-3/TRBV12-4,TRBD2,TRBJ2-2,large,TGTGCCAGCAGCCTTCGTATGACCGGACTAGCGGGGGGCCGGGTATTCGGGACCGGGGAGCTGTTTTTT,CASSLRMTGLAGGRVFGTGELFF
TRBV7-2,TRBD2,TRBJ2-1,large,TGTGCCAGCAGCTTACGTACTAGCGCGTACAATGAGCAGTTCTTC,CASSLRTSAYNEQFF
TRBV4-2,NA,TRBJ2-7,large,TGTGCCAGCAGCCGAGGGGCGGGGACCGACTCCTACGAGCAGTACTTC,CASSRGAGTDSYEQYF
TRBV4-3,NA,TRBJ2-1,large,TGCGCCAGCAGCCAAGAATTCGGGGGAGCCCGCGAGCAGTTCTTC,CASSQEFGGAREQFF
TRBV2,TRBD2,TRBJ2-3,NA,TGTGCCAGCAGGCCTTCGATTAGCGGGGCCACAGATACGCAGTATTTT,CASRPSISGATDTQYF
TRBV7-2,TRBD1,TRBJ2-7,large,TGTGCCAGCAGCTTGGACAGGGGCCCCTACGAGCAGTACTTC,CASSLDRGPYEQYF
TRBV20-1,TRBD2,TRBJ2-1,once,TGCAGTGCTAGAGATCAAAGACTAGCGGTTTCCCATGAGCAGTTCTTC,CSARDQRLAVSHEQFF
TRBV5-6,NA,TRBJ2-2,NA,TGTGCCAGCAGCCCTGATAAGACCGGGGAGCTGTTTTTT,CASSPDKTGELFF
TRBV18,NA,TRBJ1-1,medium-sized,TGTGCCAGCTCACCACCCCAGGGTTTGAACACTGAAGCTTTCTTT,CASSPPQGLNTEAFF
TRBV2,NA,TRBJ1-6,large,TGTGCCCGAACACAGGGATCGCACAATTCACCCCTCCACTTT,CARTQGSHNSPLHF
TRBV5-1,NA,TRBJ1-1,medium-sized,TGCGCCAGCAGCCAGAACGTAGAGACTGAAGCTTTCTTT,CASSQNVETEAFF
TRBV11-2,NA,TRBJ1-6,NA,TGTGCCAGCAGCCTACGGCCGGAGGGATGGCATTCACCCCTCCACTTT,CASSLRPEGWHSPLHF
TRBV7-2,TRBD1,TRBJ1-1,large,TGTGCCAGCAGCACCTGGACAGGGGGCTTGGACAGAAACACTGAAGCTTTCTTT,CASSTWTGGLDRNTEAFF
TRBV10-2,NA,TRBJ1-2,many,TGCGCCAGCAGTGGGTCGGGGACGGGGGCCAGTATCTATGGCTACACCTTC,CASSGSGTGASIYGYTF
TRBV4-3,TRBD1,TRBJ1-1,medium-sized,TGCGCCAGCAGCCAAGAGGGACAGGGCCGGGCAGCTTTCTTT,CASSQEGQGRAAFF
TRBV7-2,TRBD1,TRBJ2-1,large,TGTGCCAGCAGCACTACCAGGGGGCACCCTGAGCAGTTCTTC,CASSTTRGHPEQFF
TRBV20-1,NA,TRBJ2-1,medium-sized,TGCAGTGCTGGCCCAACGAGGGAGCAGTTCTTC,CSAGPTREQFF
TRBV20-1,NA,TRBJ2-3,medium-sized,TGCAGTGCTTGGGGACGTAGCACAGATACGCAGTATTTT,CSAWGRSTDTQYF
TRBV20-1,NA,TRBJ1-1,medium-sized,TGCAGTGCTAGAGATATCAGGATGAACACTGAAGCTTTCTTT,CSARDIRMNTEAFF
TRBV6-1,NA,TRBJ1-5,large,TGTGCCAGCAGCCACAGGGAGGGTCAGCCCCAGCATTTT,CASSHREGQPQHF
TRBV18,NA,TRBJ2-1,medium-sized,TGTGCCAGCTCAGAACCGAACAATGAGCAGTTCTTC,CASSEPNNEQFF
TRBV21-1,NA,TRBJ2-1,NA,TGTGCCAGCGCCAGTGGGGGGGTAGACAATGAGCAGTTCTTC,CASASGGVDNEQFF
TRBV6-9,NA,TRBJ2-2,few,TGTGCCAGCAGTTGGGGCACCGGGGAGCTGTTTTTT,CASSWGTGELFF
TRBV20-1,NA,TRBJ2-2,large,TGCAGTGCTAGAGACAATAGTGGGGCCGGGGAGCTGTTTTTT,CSARDNSGAGELFF
TRBV4-2,TRBD1,TRBJ1-1,medium-sized,TGTGCCAGCAGCCAAGGGGACAGGGAAAGGACTGAAGCTTTCTTT,CASSQGDRERTEAFF
TRBV27,TRBD1,TRBJ2-7,medium-sized,TGTGCCAGCAGTTCCACAGGGGATGGGGTGGAGCAGTACTTC,CASSSTGDGVEQYF
TRBV7-9,NA,TRBJ2-3,NA,TGTACCAGCAGCCCGGAGTGGGCAGATACGCAGTATTTT,CTSSPEWADTQYF
TRBV20-1,NA,TRBJ1-4,large,TGCAGTGCGAGAGGGCAGGTTAATGAAAAACTGTTTTTT,CSARGQVNEKLFF
TRBV2,NA,TRBJ2-7,medium-sized,TGTGCCAGCAGTGCAGAGGCCACAGGGATAACCTACGAGCAGTACTTC,CASSAEATGITYEQYF
TRBV7-2,NA,TRBJ2-2,medium-sized,TGTGCCAGCAGCAGGAGGGGGCACGGGGAGCTGTTTTTT,CASSRRGHGELFF
TRBV7-9,NA,TRBJ2-3,medium-sized,TGTGCCAGCAGCCCTCCGATTGGCGGCCCCGTCCCTGGAGATACGCAGTATTTT,CASSPPIGGPVPGDTQYF
TRBV5-8,NA,TRBJ1-1,few,TGTGCCAGCAGCTATCGAGACAGGTCGGCCCGAGAAGCTTTCTTT,CASSYRDRSAREAFF
TRBV18,NA,TRBJ1-3,NA,TGTGCCAGCTCACCATACCCCGGAAACACCATATATTTT,CASSPYPGNTIYF
TRBV13,NA,TRBJ1-4,NA,TGTGCCAGCAGCTCCCACGGGGGCGAGAAAAAACTGTTTTTT,CASSSHGGEKKLFF
TRBV20-1,NA,TRBJ1-5,large,TGCAGTGCTAGAGATGGATCGGGGCCGAACAATCAGCCCCAGCATTTT,CSARDGSGPNNQPQHF
TRBV2,NA,TRBJ1-4,NA,TGTGCCAGCAGTATTACCTCTGATGGAAAACTGTTTTTT,CASSITSDGKLFF
TRBV9,TRBD2,TRBJ2-1,large,TGTGCCAGCAGCTCGCGGACTAGCGGGTACAATGAGCAGTTCTTC,CASSSRTSGYNEQFF
TRBV29-1,TRBD2,TRBJ2-5,large,TGCAGCGTTGATCCGGCGGGAGGGCCAGGAGAGACCCAGTACTTC,CSVDPAGGPGETQYF